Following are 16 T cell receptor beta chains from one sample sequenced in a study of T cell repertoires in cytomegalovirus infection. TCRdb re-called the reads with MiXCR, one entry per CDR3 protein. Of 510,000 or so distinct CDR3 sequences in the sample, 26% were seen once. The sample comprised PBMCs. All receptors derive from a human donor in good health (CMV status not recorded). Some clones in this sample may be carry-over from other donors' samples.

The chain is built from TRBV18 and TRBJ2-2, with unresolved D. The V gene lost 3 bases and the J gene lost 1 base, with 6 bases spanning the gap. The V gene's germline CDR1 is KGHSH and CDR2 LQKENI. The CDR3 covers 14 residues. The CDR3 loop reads CASSPPLNTGELFF. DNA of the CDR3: TGTGCCAGCTCACCGCCTTTGAACACCGGGGAGCTGTTTTTT.

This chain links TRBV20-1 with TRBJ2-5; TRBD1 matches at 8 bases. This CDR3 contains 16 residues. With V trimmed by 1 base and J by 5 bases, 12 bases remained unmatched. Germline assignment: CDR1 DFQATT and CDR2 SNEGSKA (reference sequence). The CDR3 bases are TGCAGTGCTAGAGCTAGGGGAGCAGGGGGCCTTGAGACCCAGTACTTC. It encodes CSARARGAGGLETQYF.

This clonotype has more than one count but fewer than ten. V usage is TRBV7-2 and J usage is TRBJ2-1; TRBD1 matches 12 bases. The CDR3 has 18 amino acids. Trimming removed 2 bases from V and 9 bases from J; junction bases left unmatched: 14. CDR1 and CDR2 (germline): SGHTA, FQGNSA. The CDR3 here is CASSLYRMGTGGSVEQFF. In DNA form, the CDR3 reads TGTGCCAGCAGCTTATATCGTATGGGGACAGGGGGCTCCGTTGAGCAGTTCTTC.

The DNA for the CDR3 is TGTGCCAGCAGCCTTGGTGGGAGTGAAACCTACGAGCAGTACTTC. Translating it yields CASSLGGSETYEQYF. V and J are TRBV7-9 and TRBJ2-7, with D perhaps TRBD2 (5 bases). This CDR3 is 15 amino acids long. Germline values: CDR1 SEHNR, CDR2 FQNEAQ (reference sequence). With 5 bases removed from V and 2 bases from J, the gap between germline ends came to 16 bases.

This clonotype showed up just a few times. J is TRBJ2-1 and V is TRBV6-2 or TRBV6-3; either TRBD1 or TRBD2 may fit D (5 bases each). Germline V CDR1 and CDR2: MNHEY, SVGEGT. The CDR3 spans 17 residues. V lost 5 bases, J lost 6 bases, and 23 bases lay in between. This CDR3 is CASSTRVLLPRGNEQFF. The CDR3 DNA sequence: TGTGCCAGCAGTACACGGGTTTTACTACCGAGGGGCAATGAGCAGTTCTTC.

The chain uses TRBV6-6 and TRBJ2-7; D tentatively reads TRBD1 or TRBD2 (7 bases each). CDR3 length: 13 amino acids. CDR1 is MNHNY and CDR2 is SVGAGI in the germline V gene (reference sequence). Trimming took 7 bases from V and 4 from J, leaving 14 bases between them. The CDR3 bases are TGTGCCAGCAAGGGCCAGGGGGGGTACGAGCAGTACGTC. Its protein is CASKGQGGYEQYV.

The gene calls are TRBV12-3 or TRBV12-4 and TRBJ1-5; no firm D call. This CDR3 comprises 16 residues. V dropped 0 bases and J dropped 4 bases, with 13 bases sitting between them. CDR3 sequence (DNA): TGTGCCAGCAGTTTAGCCGCCGTAGGGCTTAATCAGCCCCAGCATTTT. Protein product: CASSLAAVGLNQPQHF.

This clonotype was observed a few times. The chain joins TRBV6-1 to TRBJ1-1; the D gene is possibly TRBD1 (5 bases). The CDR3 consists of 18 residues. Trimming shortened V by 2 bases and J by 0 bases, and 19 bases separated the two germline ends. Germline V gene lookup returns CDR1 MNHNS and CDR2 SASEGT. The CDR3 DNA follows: TGTGCCAGCAGTGAATCTACGGGGCCCCGAGGAATGAACACTGAAGCTTTCTTT. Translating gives CASSESTGPRGMNTEAFF.

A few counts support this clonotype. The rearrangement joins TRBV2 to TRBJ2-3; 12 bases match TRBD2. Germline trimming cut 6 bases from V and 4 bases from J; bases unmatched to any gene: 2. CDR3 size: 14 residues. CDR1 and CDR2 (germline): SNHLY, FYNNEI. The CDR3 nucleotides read TGTGCCAGCAGGACTAGCGGGAGTTCAGATACGCAGTATTTT. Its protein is CASRTSGSSDTQYF.

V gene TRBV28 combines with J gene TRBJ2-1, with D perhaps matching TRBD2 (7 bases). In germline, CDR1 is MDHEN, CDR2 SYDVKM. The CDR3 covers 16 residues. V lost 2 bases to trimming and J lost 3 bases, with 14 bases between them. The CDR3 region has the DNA TGTGCCAGCAGTTTAGGGGGAGGGGGGTACTACAATGAGCAGTTCTTC. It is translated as CASSLGGGGYYNEQFF.

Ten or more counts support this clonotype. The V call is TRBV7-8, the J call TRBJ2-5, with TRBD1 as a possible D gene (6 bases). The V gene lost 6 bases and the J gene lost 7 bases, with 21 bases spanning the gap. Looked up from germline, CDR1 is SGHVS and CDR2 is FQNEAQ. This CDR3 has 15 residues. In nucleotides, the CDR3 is TGTGCCAGCAGACTCGCCGGAGACAGGAAGGGGACCCAGTACTTC. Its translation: CASRLAGDRKGTQYF.

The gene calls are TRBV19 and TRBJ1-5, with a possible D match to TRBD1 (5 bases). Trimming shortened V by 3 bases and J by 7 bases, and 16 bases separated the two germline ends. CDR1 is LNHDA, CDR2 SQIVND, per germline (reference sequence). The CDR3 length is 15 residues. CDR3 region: CASSIGPGRDQPQHF. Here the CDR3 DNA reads TGTGCCAGTAGTATTGGTCCAGGGAGGGACCAGCCCCAGCATTTT.

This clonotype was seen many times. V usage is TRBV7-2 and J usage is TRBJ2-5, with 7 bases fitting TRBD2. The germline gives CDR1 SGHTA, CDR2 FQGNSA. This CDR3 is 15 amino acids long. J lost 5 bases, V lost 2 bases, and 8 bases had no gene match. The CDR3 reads CASSLSGRNLETQYF. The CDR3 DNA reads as TGTGCCAGCAGCTTATCCGGGAGGAATTTGGAGACCCAGTACTTC.

The CDR3 DNA reads as TGTGCCACCCGGGACTGGGGCTACAATGAGCAGTTCTTC. It codes for CATRDWGYNEQFF. J is TRBJ2-1 and V is TRBV24-1, with D maybe TRBD2 (6 bases). The CDR3 length is 13 residues. Germline-derived CDR1 and CDR2 are KGHDR and SFDVKD. Trimming left V 9 bases short and J 3 bases short, with 11 bases between.

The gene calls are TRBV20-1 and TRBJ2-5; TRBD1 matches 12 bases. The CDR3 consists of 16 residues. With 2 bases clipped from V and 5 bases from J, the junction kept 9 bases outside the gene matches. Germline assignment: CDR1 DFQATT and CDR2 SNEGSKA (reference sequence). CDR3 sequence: CSARSPGQGAAETQYF. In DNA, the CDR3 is TGCAGTGCTAGATCCCCGGGACAGGGGGCGGCGGAGACCCAGTACTTC.

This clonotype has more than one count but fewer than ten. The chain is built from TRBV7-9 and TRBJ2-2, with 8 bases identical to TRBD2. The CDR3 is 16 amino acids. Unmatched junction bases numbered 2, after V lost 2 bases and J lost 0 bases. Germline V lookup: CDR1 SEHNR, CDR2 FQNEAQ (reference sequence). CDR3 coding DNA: TGTGCCAGCAGCTTACCACTAGCGGCGAACACCGGGGAGCTGTTTTTT. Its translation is CASSLPLAANTGELFF. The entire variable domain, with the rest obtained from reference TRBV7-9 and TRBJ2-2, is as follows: DTGVSQNPRHKITKRGQNVTFRCDPISEHNRLYWYRQTLGQGPEFLTYFQNEAQLEKSRLLSDRFSAERPKGSFSTLEIQRTEQGDSAMYLCASSLPLAANTGELFFGEGSRLTVL.